The clone carrying this TCR beta chain was counted only a few times. Its antigen is not identified. This sample stems from a study of cytomegalovirus exposure and HLA in healthy donors. General study findings and limits: Within an earlier analysis, most TCR beta V segments proved productive either about 87% or about 30% of the time. V- and J-gene trimming in TCR beta was tied to a missense DCLRE1C variant by an analysis performed later. Fewer than 200 TCR beta chains were listed as cytomegalovirus-associated. Among the CMV-associated chains, three were confirmed in vitro as specific for CMV antigens.

V gave up 0 bases and J gave up 12 bases, with 18 bases separating them. Germline CDR1 is LGHNA and CDR2 is YNFKEQ. The CDR3 spans 15 residues. PCR amplification relied on 60 Vbeta primers (plus 13 Jbeta primers). The data were produced by immunoSEQ multiplex PCR, yet TCRdb's version contains in-frame clones alone and is incomplete. The table lists about 92,000 clones, roughly 80% of them singletons, with roughly 1.3% in the top ten. Input material: PBMCs. This TCR came from a girl aged 2-10 years in good health and CMV-seropositive. The chain uses TRBV4-2 and TRBJ1-5; D perhaps matches TRBD1 (5 bases). CDR3 amino acids: CASSQDPLLSGLQHF. The CDR3 coding sequence is TGTGCCAGCAGCCAAGATCCGTTGTTATCAGGGCTCCAGCATTTT.